This T cell receptor beta chain is drawn from a study of identical twins. The CDR3 runs 15 residues. Germline V gene lookup returns CDR1 SEHNR and CDR2 FQNEAQ (reference sequence). V lost 4 bases, J lost 0 bases, and 5 bases stayed unmatched. The sample holds many counts of this clonotype. A template switching step contributed a universal primer site, while unique molecular identifiers were present in the cDNA. Each CDR3 protein is one row after TCRdb ran MiXCR on the 5' RACE reads. The sample comprises about 250,000 distinct CDR3 sequences, roughly 7.5% of which are singletons, and 5.4% rests with the top ten. These data are also associated with another study on yellow fever vaccine responses in identical twins.

The chain combines TRBV7-9 with TRBJ2-5; 7 nucleotides agree with TRBD1. The TCR originated in a woman under 30 in good health. The sample was CD8+ T cells sorted from blood. The CDR3 protein is CASSSHTGDQETQYF. The CDR3 DNA follows: TGTGCCAGCAGCTCACACACAGGGGACCAAGAGACCCAGTACTTC.